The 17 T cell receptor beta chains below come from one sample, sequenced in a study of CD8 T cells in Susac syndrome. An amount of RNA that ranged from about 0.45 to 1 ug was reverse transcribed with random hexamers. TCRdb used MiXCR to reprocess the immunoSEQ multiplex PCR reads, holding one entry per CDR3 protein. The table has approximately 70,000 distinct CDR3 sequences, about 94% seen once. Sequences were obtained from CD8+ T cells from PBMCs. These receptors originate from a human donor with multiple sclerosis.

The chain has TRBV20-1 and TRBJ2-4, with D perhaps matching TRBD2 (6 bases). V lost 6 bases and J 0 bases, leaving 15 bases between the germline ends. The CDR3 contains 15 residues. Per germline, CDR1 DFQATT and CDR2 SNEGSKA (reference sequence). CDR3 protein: CSAFRDFLAKNIQYF. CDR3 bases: TGCAGTGCCTTCCGGGACTTTCTAGCCAAAAACATTCAGTACTTC.

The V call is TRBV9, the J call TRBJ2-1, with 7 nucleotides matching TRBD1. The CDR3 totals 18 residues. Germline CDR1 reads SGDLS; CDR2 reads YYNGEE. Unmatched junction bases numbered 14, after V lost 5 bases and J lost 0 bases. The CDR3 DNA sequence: TGTGCCAGCAGTGAGTGGAACAGGGGTTTGGTCTCCTACAATGAGCAGTTCTTC. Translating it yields CASSEWNRGLVSYNEQFF.

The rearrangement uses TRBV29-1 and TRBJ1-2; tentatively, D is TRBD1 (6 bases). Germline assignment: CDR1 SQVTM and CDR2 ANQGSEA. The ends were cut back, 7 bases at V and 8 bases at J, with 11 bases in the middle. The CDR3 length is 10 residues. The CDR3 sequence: CSAPGVGYTF. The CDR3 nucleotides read TGCAGCGCCCCAGGGGTCGGCTACACCTTC.

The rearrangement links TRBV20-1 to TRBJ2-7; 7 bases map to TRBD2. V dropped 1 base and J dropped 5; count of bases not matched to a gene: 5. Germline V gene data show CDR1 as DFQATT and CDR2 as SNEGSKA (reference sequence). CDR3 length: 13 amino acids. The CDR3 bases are TGCAGTGCTAGAGGGGGGAGGGGAAACGAGCAGTACTTC. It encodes CSARGGRGNEQYF.

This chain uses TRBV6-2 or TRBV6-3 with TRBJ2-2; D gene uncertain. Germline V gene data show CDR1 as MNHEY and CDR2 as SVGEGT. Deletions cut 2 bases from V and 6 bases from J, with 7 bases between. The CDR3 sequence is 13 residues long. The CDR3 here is CASSYRVPGELFF. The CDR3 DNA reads TGTGCCAGCAGTTACAGGGTCCCCGGGGAGCTGTTTTTT.

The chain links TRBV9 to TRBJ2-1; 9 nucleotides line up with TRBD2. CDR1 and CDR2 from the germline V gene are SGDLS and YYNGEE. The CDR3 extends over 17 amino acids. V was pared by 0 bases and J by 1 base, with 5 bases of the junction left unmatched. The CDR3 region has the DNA TGTGCCAGCAGCGTAGTGGGTAGCGGGAGTTCCTACAATGAGCAGTTCTTC. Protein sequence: CASSVVGSGSSYNEQFF.

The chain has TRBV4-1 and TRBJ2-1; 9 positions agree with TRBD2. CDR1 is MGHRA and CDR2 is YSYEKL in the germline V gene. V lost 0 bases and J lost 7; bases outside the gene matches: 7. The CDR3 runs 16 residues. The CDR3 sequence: CASSQDPAGGPNEQFF. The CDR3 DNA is TGCGCCAGCAGCCAAGACCCGGCGGGAGGGCCGAATGAGCAGTTCTTC.

CDR3 sequence reads: CASSRGQGFLYGYTF. CDR3 nucleotide sequence: TGTGCCAGCAGCCGGGGACAGGGGTTTCTATATGGCTACACCTTC. The V call is TRBV14, the J call TRBJ1-2; 10 positions agree with TRBD1. The V segment lost 4 bases and the J segment 5 bases; nucleotides outside the gene matches: 7. Germline V gives CDR1 SGHDN, CDR2 FVKESK. This CDR3 has 15 residues.

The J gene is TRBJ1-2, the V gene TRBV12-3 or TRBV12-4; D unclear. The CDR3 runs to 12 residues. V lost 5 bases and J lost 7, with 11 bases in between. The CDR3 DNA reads TGTGCCAGCAGTCCCTGGAGTGGTGGCTACACCTTC. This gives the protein CASSPWSGGYTF.

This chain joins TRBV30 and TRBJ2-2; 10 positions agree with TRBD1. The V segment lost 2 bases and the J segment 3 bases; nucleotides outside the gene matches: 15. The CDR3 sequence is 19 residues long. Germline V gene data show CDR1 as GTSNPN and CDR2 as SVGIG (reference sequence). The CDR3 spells CAWSTGQGFTYPHTGELFF. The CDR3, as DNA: TGTGCCTGGAGTACGGGACAGGGGTTTACCTACCCCCACACCGGGGAGCTGTTTTTT.

CDR3 in DNA: TGTGCCAGCAGCATAGGAGGGCAGGAGGCCTATGGCTACACCTTC. It is translated as CASSIGGQEAYGYTF. J is TRBJ1-2 and V is TRBV12-1. TRBV12-1 is a pseudogene. The CDR3 sequence is 15 residues long.

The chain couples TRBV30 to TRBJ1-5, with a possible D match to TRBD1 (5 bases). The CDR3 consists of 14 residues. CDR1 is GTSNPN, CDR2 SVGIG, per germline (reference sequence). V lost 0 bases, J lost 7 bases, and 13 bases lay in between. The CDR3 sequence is CAWSVPRGFQPQHF. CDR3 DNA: TGTGCCTGGAGTGTACCAAGGGGTTTCCAGCCCCAGCATTTT.

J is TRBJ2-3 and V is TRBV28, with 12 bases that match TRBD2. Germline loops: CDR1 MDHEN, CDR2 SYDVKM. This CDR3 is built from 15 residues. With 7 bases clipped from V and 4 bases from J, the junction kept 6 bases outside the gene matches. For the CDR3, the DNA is TGTGCCAGCATACTAGCGGGAGGTCCCCCAGATACGCAGTATTTT. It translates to CASILAGGPPDTQYF.

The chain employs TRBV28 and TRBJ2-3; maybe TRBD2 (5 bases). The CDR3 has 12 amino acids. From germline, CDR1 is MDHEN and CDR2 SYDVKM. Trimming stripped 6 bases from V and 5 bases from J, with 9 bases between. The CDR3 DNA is TGTGCCAGCAGCCCCGCGGGAGATACGCAGTATTTT. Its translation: CASSPAGDTQYF.

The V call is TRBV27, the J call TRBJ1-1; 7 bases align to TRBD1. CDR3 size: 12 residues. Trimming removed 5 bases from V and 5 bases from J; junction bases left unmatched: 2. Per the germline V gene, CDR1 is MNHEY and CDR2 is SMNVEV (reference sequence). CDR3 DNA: TGTGCCAGCAGTAGGACAGGTACTGAAGCTTTCTTT. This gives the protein CASSRTGTEAFF.

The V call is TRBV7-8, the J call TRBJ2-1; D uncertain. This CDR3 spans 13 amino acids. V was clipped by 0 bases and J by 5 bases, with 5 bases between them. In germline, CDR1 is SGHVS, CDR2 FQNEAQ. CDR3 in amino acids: CASSLAPNNEQFF. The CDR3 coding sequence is TGTGCCAGCAGCTTAGCGCCCAACAATGAGCAGTTCTTC. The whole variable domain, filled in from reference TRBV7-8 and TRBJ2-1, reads GAGVSQSPRYKVAKRGQDVALRCDPISGHVSLFWYQQALGQGPEFLTYFQNEAQLDKSGLPSDRFFAERPEGSVSTLKIQRTQQEDSAVYLCASSLAPNNEQFFGPGTRLTVL.

The CDR3 loop reads CAWTNGAYGYTF. CDR3 in DNA: TGTGCCTGGACGAATGGGGCCTATGGCTACACCTTC. V and J are TRBV30 and TRBJ1-2; weak D call: TRBD1 (5 bases). The CDR3 totals 12 residues. V shed 4 bases and J shed 4 bases, with 10 bases lying between them. The germline V gene encodes CDR1 GTSNPN and CDR2 SVGIG (reference sequence). The entire variable domain, with the rest obtained from reference TRBV30 and TRBJ1-2, is as follows: SQTIHQWPATLVQPVGSPLSLECTVEGTSNPNLYWYRQAAGRGLQLLFYSVGIGQISSEVPQNLSASRPQDRQFILSSKKLLLSDSGFYLCAWTNGAYGYTFGSGTRLTVV.